Below, 13 T cell receptor beta chains from the same sample are listed, as sequenced in a study of cytomegalovirus exposure and HLA in healthy donors. Clones were read by immunoSEQ multiplex PCR, and TCRdb kept only the in-frame ones, dropping some. Here the sample spans a few hundred thousand clones, 80% to 85% being singletons. Source material: PBMCs. These receptors came from a woman in her 30s in good health and CMV-seropositive.

The V and J genes are TRBV4-1 and TRBJ2-3; D not certain. V lost 0 bases to trimming and J lost 1 base, with 8 bases between them. The CDR3 covers 15 residues. Germline assignment: CDR1 MGHRA and CDR2 YSYEKL. CDR3 sequence: CASSQEEPRTDTQYF. DNA of the CDR3: TGCGCCAGCAGCCAAGAAGAACCGCGCACAGATACGCAGTATTTT.

CDR3 DNA: TGCGCCAGCAGCCAAGGGACAGGGCCAGAGACCCAGTACTTC. The encoded protein is CASSQGTGPETQYF. This chain joins TRBV4-1 and TRBJ2-5; 8 bases fit TRBD1. V gave up 1 base and J gave up 4 bases; unmatched junction bases: 2. The CDR3 covers 14 residues. Germline V gene lookup returns CDR1 MGHRA and CDR2 YSYEKL.

V is TRBV29-1 and J is TRBJ2-5, with 8 positions matching TRBD1. The CDR3 is 13 amino acids. The V gene's germline CDR1 is SQVTM and CDR2 ANQGSEA. V was pared by 5 bases and J by 7 bases, with 9 bases of the junction left unmatched. The CDR3 bases are TGCAGCGTTCGGGGACAGGATTATGGGACCCAGTACTTC. Amino acids: CSVRGQDYGTQYF.

The chain recombines TRBV27 with TRBJ1-1, with no clear D. The ends were cut back, 6 bases at V and 2 bases at J, with 13 bases in the middle. This CDR3 is 14 amino acids long. Germline V lookup: CDR1 MNHEY, CDR2 SMNVEV (reference sequence). CDR3 sequence (DNA): TGTGCCAGCAGAACCTTCCGGAAAAACACTGAAGCTTTCTTT. This gives the protein CASRTFRKNTEAFF.

This chain links TRBV27 with TRBJ2-7; 11 positions match TRBD2. J gave up 3 bases and V 6 bases, and 7 bases lay outside the gene matches. The CDR3 extends over 15 amino acids. From germline, CDR1 is MNHEY and CDR2 SMNVEV (reference sequence). Written as DNA, the CDR3 is TGTGCCAGCAGAATTCTAGCGGGAGGAGGCTACGAGCAGTACTTC. Encoded protein: CASRILAGGGYEQYF.

The count of this clone is one. The rearrangement uses TRBV30 and TRBJ2-5; D possibly corresponds to TRBD2 (6 bases). V was clipped by 2 bases and J by 5 bases, with 12 bases between them. Looked up from germline, CDR1 is GTSNPN and CDR2 is SVGIG (reference sequence). CDR3 size: 13 residues. The CDR3 here is CAWSHRGGETQYF. The CDR3 DNA reads as TGTGCCTGGAGTCACCGTGGGGGGGAGACCCAGTACTTC.

The genes are TRBV6-6 and TRBJ2-7; D remains unclear. Trimming cost V 3 bases and J 3 bases, with 6 bases left between them. This CDR3 contains 12 residues. In germline, CDR1 is MNHNY, CDR2 SVGAGI (reference sequence). CDR3 amino acids: CASSYRSYEQYF. DNA of the CDR3: TGTGCCAGCAGTTATAGGAGCTACGAGCAGTACTTC.

V and J are TRBV25-1 and TRBJ2-5, with 12 bases that match TRBD1. The J segment lost 1 base and the V segment lost 3 bases, leaving 3 bases of the junction unmatched. The CDR3 runs to 16 residues. Germline-derived CDR1 and CDR2 are MGHDK and SYGVNS. The CDR3 nucleotides are TGTGCCAGCAGTGACCAGGGACAGGGGGCCCAAGAGACCCAGTACTTC. It yields the protein CASSDQGQGAQETQYF.

This chain uses TRBV7-2 with TRBJ2-1; D possibly matches TRBD1 or TRBD2 (5 bases each). V shed 3 bases and J shed 4 bases, with 13 bases lying between them. The CDR3 contains 15 residues. Germline V gives CDR1 SGHTA, CDR2 FQGNSA. Here the CDR3 reads CASSFQGALYNEQFF. The CDR3 DNA reads TGTGCCAGCAGCTTTCAGGGAGCCCTTTACAATGAGCAGTTCTTC.

Turning to this clone: One end of the junction fails to match germline, which may point to a read error. The V gene is TRBV9, the J gene TRBJ1-5; D gene ambiguous. CDR1 and CDR2 from the germline V gene are SGDLS and YYNGEE. CDR3 length: 16 amino acids. CDR3 sequence: CATSVLSGNSNQPQHF. CDR3 bases: TGTGCCACCAGCGTCCTCTCGGGAAATAGCAATCAGCCCCAGCATTTT.

This rearrangement joins TRBV11-2 to TRBJ2-7, with D possibly TRBD1 on 6 matching bases. The length of the CDR3 is 12 residues. The germline gives CDR1 SGHAT, CDR2 FQNNGV. V dropped 4 bases and J dropped 5 bases, with 9 bases sitting between them. The CDR3 region is CASSSQGHEQYF. The CDR3 region has the DNA TGTGCCAGCAGCTCACAGGGTCACGAGCAGTACTTC.

The chain combines TRBV6-5 with TRBJ2-7, with 8 bases fitting TRBD1. The junction had 7 bases not matched to a gene; V was cut back by 0 bases and J by 3 bases. The CDR3 has 16 amino acids. The germline V gene has CDR1 MNHEY and CDR2 SVGAGI. The CDR3 bases are TGTGCCAGCAGTTACTCGGGGACAGGATTAATCTACGAGCAGTACTTC. Protein product: CASSYSGTGLIYEQYF.

The sample holds one count of this clone. The chain combines TRBV29-1 with TRBJ1-1; the D gene is possibly TRBD1 (5 bases). V was pared by 7 bases and J by 2 bases, with 17 bases between. Germline loops: CDR1 SQVTM, CDR2 ANQGSEA. The CDR3 totals 14 residues. CDR3 coding DNA: TGCAGCGGGGTGGGTACCAGGGCTAACACTGAAGCTTTCTTT. Translated, it gives CSGVGTRANTEAFF.